These 29 T cell receptor beta chains share one sample of origin, sequenced in a study of Graves' ophthalmopathy and Graves' hyperthyroidism. Researchers took RNA transcripts and amplified TCR beta CDR3 regions from them. First-round RT-PCR used HTBI primers; second-round multiplex PCR followed. In TCRdb, the multiplex PCR reads were re-called with MiXCR into one record per CDR3 protein. Counted here are approximately 540,000 distinct CDR3 sequences, under 45% occurring once; the ten biggest clones make up approximately 4.1%. Sequenced sample: peripheral blood or thyroid tissue (not recorded which). These receptors were taken from an adult man with Graves' hyperthyroidism.

This clonotype was detected many times. The chain recombines TRBV19 with TRBJ2-6; TRBD1 matches at 10 bases. Germline trimming cut 7 bases from V and 3 bases from J; bases unmatched to any gene: 9. This CDR3 has 17 amino acids. The germline V gene has CDR1 LNHDA and CDR2 SQIVND (reference sequence). For the CDR3, the DNA is TGTGCCAGTAATCCCGGGACAGGGGTTAATGGGGCCAACGTCCTGACTTTC. Encoded protein: CASNPGTGVNGANVLTF.

The chain recombines TRBV13 with TRBJ2-5, with 13 bases lining up with TRBD2. Near its end, the DNA agrees better with TRBJ2-7, so the J call may be wrong. Germline V gene data show CDR1 as PRHDT and CDR2 as FYEKMQ (reference sequence). The CDR3 runs 16 residues. The CDR3 region is CASSSLGLAGWYEQYF. The DNA of the CDR3 is TGTGCCAGCAGCTCCCTGGGACTAGCGGGATGGTACGAGCAGTACTTC.

This clonotype was observed a handful of times. This may stem from a read error, because a much larger clone lies one nucleotide away. The J gene is TRBJ1-2, the V gene TRBV29-1; D is perhaps TRBD1 (5 bases). The V gene's germline CDR1 is SQVTM and CDR2 ANQGSEA. CDR3 length equals 12 residues. CDR3 loop: CGVRTPDYGYTF. CDR3 coding DNA: TGCGGCGTCAGGACACCTGACTATGGCTACACCTTC.

Ten or more counts support this clonotype. This chain joins TRBV5-5 and TRBJ2-7; 8 positions match TRBD2. This CDR3 is built from 15 residues. V dropped 0 bases and J dropped 3; count of bases not matched to a gene: 5. Looked up from germline, CDR1 is SGHKS and CDR2 is YYEKEE (reference sequence). CDR3 amino acids: CASSLEGLGIYEQYF. DNA for the CDR3: TGTGCCAGCAGCTTGGAGGGACTAGGGATCTACGAGCAGTACTTC.

The chain carries TRBV7-9 and TRBJ1-5; TRBD1 matches 7 bases. Germline loops: CDR1 SEHNR, CDR2 FQNEAQ (reference sequence). The CDR3 contains 14 residues. After removal of 5 bases from V and 4 bases from J, the junction contained 5 bases not matched to a gene. CDR3 nucleotide sequence: TGTGCCAGCAGCAAGGGACAGACTAATCAGCCCCAGCATTTT. It translates to CASSKGQTNQPQHF. Full variable domain (remainder filled in from reference TRBV7-9 and TRBJ1-5): DTGVSQNPRHKITKRGQNVTFRCDPISEHNRLYWYRQTLGQGPEFLTYFQNEAQLEKSRLLSDRFSAERPKGSFSTLEIQRTEQGDSAMYLCASSKGQTNQPQHFGDGTRLSIL.

This clonotype was seen many times. The genes are TRBV20-1 and TRBJ2-2; TRBD1 is a possible D gene (7 bases). V dropped 5 bases and J dropped 5 bases, with 18 bases sitting between them. This CDR3 is 15 amino acids long. Germline V gene data show CDR1 as DFQATT and CDR2 as SNEGSKA (reference sequence). The CDR3 is CSALRNRGGTGELFF. Here the CDR3 DNA reads TGCAGTGCTCTACGAAACAGGGGAGGAACCGGGGAGCTGTTTTTT.

This chain connects TRBV10-2 to TRBJ1-2; a possible D gene is TRBD1 (6 bases). CDR3 size: 12 residues. Per the germline V gene, CDR1 is WSHSY and CDR2 is SAAADI. V lost 8 bases and J lost 1, with 8 bases in between. Here the CDR3 reads CASADSNYGYTF. The CDR3, as DNA: TGCGCCAGCGCGGACAGTAACTATGGCTACACCTTC.

This clonotype came up many times. V gene TRBV6-1 combines with J gene TRBJ2-7, with D hard to call. CDR3 length: 13 amino acids. The germline gives CDR1 MNHNS, CDR2 SASEGT. V was trimmed by 2 bases and J by 5 bases, leaving 10 bases between them. The CDR3: CASSESQPDEQYF. CDR3 DNA: TGTGCCAGCAGTGAAAGCCAGCCGGACGAGCAGTACTTC.

CDR3 loop: CASSESGPRGAQYF. In DNA, the CDR3 is TGCGCCAGCAGTGAGTCGGGACCTAGGGGGGCCCAGTACTTC. The V call is TRBV10-2, the J call TRBJ2-5, with D tentatively TRBD1 or TRBD2 (6 bases each). CDR1 WSHSY and CDR2 SAAADI come from the germline V gene. The CDR3 sequence is 14 residues long. Trimming removed 0 bases from V and 9 bases from J, with 14 bases in between.

On this clonotype: A junction end diverges from the germline sequence, so it may reflect a read error. This chain uses TRBV7-3 with TRBJ1-1; a weak D match, TRBD1 (5 bases). The CDR3 consists of 14 residues. The V gene's germline CDR1 is SGHTA and CDR2 FQGTGA. Here the CDR3 DNA reads TGTGCCAGCTCACCATTCGAGGGGCTCTCTGAAACTTTCTTT. This sequence encodes CASSPFEGLSETFF.

The gene calls are TRBV7-9 and TRBJ1-1; TRBD1 agrees at 7 bases. There are 14 residues in the CDR3. The germline V gene has CDR1 SEHNR and CDR2 FQNEAQ (reference sequence). Trimming cost V 5 bases and J 7 bases; bases outside gene matches: 10. The CDR3 sequence: CASSRSGQTLEAFF. The DNA of the CDR3 is TGTGCCAGCAGCCGATCGGGACAGACTCTTGAAGCTTTCTTT.

J is TRBJ2-7 and V is TRBV19; 8 bases are a match to TRBD2. The DNA end is a closer match to TRBJ2-3, so the J assignment may be wrong. Germline V lookup: CDR1 LNHDA, CDR2 SQIVND (reference sequence). The length of the CDR3 is 15 residues. CDR3 sequence (DNA): TGTGCCAGTAGTATTACTAGCGGCTACACAGATACGCAGTATTTT. Protein: CASSITSGYTDTQYF.

The table lists this clonotype with many counts. This chain links TRBV6-6 with TRBJ2-2, with a tentative D call TRBD2 (5 bases). The germline CDR1 and CDR2 sequences are MNHNY and SVGAGI (reference sequence). With 0 bases removed from V and 6 bases from J, the gap between germline ends came to 8 bases. The CDR3 spans 14 residues. The CDR3 DNA is TGTGCCAGCAGTTACTCCGAGGGCTCCGGGGAGCTGTTTTTT. It specifies CASSYSEGSGELFF.

The chain joins TRBV7-9 to TRBJ2-6; a weak D match, TRBD1 (5 bases). Trimming left V 0 bases short and J 0 bases short, with 12 bases between. This CDR3 comprises 18 residues. CDR1 is SEHNR and CDR2 is FQNEAQ in the germline V gene (reference sequence). CDR3 region: CASSLALGAFSGANVLTF. The CDR3 region has the DNA TGTGCCAGCAGCTTAGCGCTAGGGGCCTTCTCTGGGGCCAACGTCCTGACTTTC.

This clonotype is a singleton in its sample. This may be a read error, as it is one base from a much larger clone. This likely comes from a read error, as the CDR3 has no conserved phenylalanine or tryptophan at its end. V usage is TRBV29-1 and J usage is TRBJ2-5; 12 bases are a match to TRBD2. This CDR3 spans 15 amino acids. CDR1 is SQVTM, CDR2 ANQGSEA, per germline. The V segment lost 7 bases and the J segment 2 bases; nucleotides outside the gene matches: 8. CDR3 loop: CSGVLAGGQQETQYL. In DNA, the CDR3 is TGCAGCGGTGTACTAGCGGGGGGCCAACAAGAGACCCAGTACCTC.

In this sample, this clonotype turned up many times. The chain couples TRBV28 to TRBJ2-5, with D maybe TRBD1 (5 bases). CDR3 length equals 14 residues. CDR1 and CDR2 from the germline V gene are MDHEN and SYDVKM. V shed 2 bases and J shed 1 base, with 8 bases lying between them. The CDR3 coding sequence is TGTGCCAGCAGTTTAGTAGGGGCCCAAGAGACCCAGTACTTC. This encodes CASSLVGAQETQYF.

This clonotype was detected ten times or more. V and J are TRBV20-1 and TRBJ2-5, with 9 bases lining up with TRBD2. Unmatched junction bases numbered 10, after V lost 0 bases and J lost 5 bases. Germline CDR1 is DFQATT and CDR2 is SNEGSKA (reference sequence). This CDR3 comprises 16 residues. In DNA, the CDR3 is TGCAGTGCTAGAGACTTCGGGCCTAGCGGGGTCGAGACCCAGTACTTC. It encodes CSARDFGPSGVETQYF.

As regards this clonotype: The CDR3 does not close with the conserved phenylalanine or tryptophan, likely indicating a read error. The rearrangement joins TRBV29-1 to TRBJ2-5; 9 bases are a match to TRBD1. J gave up 5 bases and V 4 bases, and 14 bases lay outside the gene matches. This CDR3 is 16 amino acids long. The germline gives CDR1 SQVTM, CDR2 ANQGSEA. The DNA for the CDR3 is TGCAGCGTTGGAACTGGGATGACAGGGGGGTGGGAGACCCAGTACCTC. Translating it yields CSVGTGMTGGWETQYL.

In regard to this clonotype: A much larger clone differs by one base, so this may be a read error. The chain recombines TRBV18 with TRBJ2-5, with D uncertain. The V gene lost 3 bases and the J gene lost 7 bases, with 15 bases spanning the gap. Germline CDR1 KGHSH, CDR2 LQKENI. CDR3 size: 14 residues. This CDR3 is CASSPDGGFRTQYF. CDR3 bases: TGTGCCAGCTCACCGGACGGTGGCTTTAGGACCCAGTACTTC.

The chain combines TRBV7-9 with TRBJ1-5, with 7 bases identical to TRBD1. The J call may be wrong; the DNA end is better matched by TRBJ2-3. CDR3 length: 15 residues. CDR1 and CDR2 from the germline V gene are SEHNR and FQNEAQ (reference sequence). CDR3 DNA sequence: TGTGCCAGCAGCCACCCGGCACAGGGGACAGATACGCAGTATTTT. Its translation is CASSHPAQGTDTQYF.

This clonotype was found many times. This rearrangement joins TRBV5-5 to TRBJ1-2; a weak D match, TRBD1 (5 bases). CDR3 length equals 17 residues. V was cut by 3 bases and J by 1 base, with 19 bases left in between. Germline V gene sequence: CDR1 SGHKS, CDR2 YYEKEE (reference sequence). In DNA, the CDR3 is TGTGCCAGCAGCTCCCGGGACTCGGACCGATTTAACTATGGCTACACCTTC. It translates to CASSSRDSDRFNYGYTF.

This clonotype was seen at least ten times. V is TRBV15 and J is TRBJ2-7; 10 bases match TRBD2. This CDR3 has 17 residues. Germline V gene lookup returns CDR1 LNHNV and CDR2 YYDKDF (reference sequence). Trimming took 2 bases from V and 2 from J; bases not matched to a gene: 9. The CDR3 sequence: CATSRQQRLAGAYEQYF. CDR3 coding DNA: TGTGCCACCAGCAGACAACAACGACTAGCGGGTGCCTACGAGCAGTACTTC.

This clonotype was seen ten or more times. The J gene is TRBJ1-4, the V gene TRBV20-1; 8 positions agree with TRBD1. Looked up from germline, CDR1 is DFQATT and CDR2 is SNEGSKA (reference sequence). The CDR3 is 15 amino acids. V gave up 1 base and J gave up 8 bases; unmatched junction bases: 9. The CDR3 protein is CSARGGRGPREKLFF. The CDR3 bases are TGCAGTGCTAGAGGGGGCAGGGGGCCTCGGGAAAAACTGTTTTTT.

J is TRBJ1-1 and V is TRBV4-2; a weak D match, TRBD1 (5 bases). The V gene's germline CDR1 is LGHNA and CDR2 YNFKEQ. This CDR3 region has 16 residues. Trimming removed 0 bases from V and 0 bases from J, with 11 bases in between. Written as DNA, the CDR3 is TGTGCCAGCAGCCAAGATCCTGGACAACTGAACACTGAAGCTTTCTTT. Protein sequence: CASSQDPGQLNTEAFF.

This clonotype was detected a few times. This rearrangement joins TRBV29-1 to TRBJ1-2, with a possible D match to TRBD1 (6 bases). This CDR3 has 13 amino acids. V was clipped by 8 bases and J by 0 bases, with 13 bases between them. In germline, CDR1 is SQVTM, CDR2 ANQGSEA. The CDR3 nucleotides are TGCAGCTTAGGACAGCAACCTAACTATGGCTACACCTTC. Encoded protein: CSLGQQPNYGYTF. Supplemented by reference TRBV29-1 and TRBJ1-2, the full variable domain reads SAVISQKPSRDICQRGTSLTIQCQVDSQVTMMFWYRQQPGQSLTLIATANQGSEATYESGFVIDKFPISRPNLTFSTLTVSNMSPEDSSIYLCSLGQQPNYGYTFGSGTRLTVV.

This rearrangement joins TRBV5-6 to TRBJ2-7; TRBD1 matches 10 bases. J lost 6 bases, V lost 2 bases, and 17 bases had no gene match. The CDR3 spans 18 residues. Germline lookup yields CDR1 SGHDT and CDR2 YYEEEE. The CDR3 protein is CASSFIARQRQGAIEQYF. CDR3 nucleotide sequence: TGTGCCAGCAGCTTTATTGCGCGGCAACGACAGGGGGCGATCGAGCAGTACTTC.

At least ten counts were recorded for this clonotype. The CDR3 loop reads CASSMGLAASSYEQYF. In nucleotides, the CDR3 is TGTGCCAGTAGTATGGGCCTAGCAGCGAGCTCCTACGAGCAGTACTTC. The chain employs TRBV19 and TRBJ2-7; D is possibly TRBD2 (5 bases). The CDR3 loop spans 16 amino acids. In germline, CDR1 is LNHDA, CDR2 SQIVND (reference sequence). V lost 3 bases and J lost 0, with 15 bases in between.

This rearrangement joins TRBV7-8 to TRBJ1-5; 9 bases are a match to TRBD1. J was trimmed by 5 bases and V by 5 bases; bases with no gene match: 7. The length of the CDR3 is 15 residues. Germline V gene sequence: CDR1 SGHVS, CDR2 FQNEAQ. CDR3 protein: CASSAPGQGHQPQHF. The CDR3 DNA reads TGTGCCAGCAGCGCTCCGGGACAGGGTCATCAGCCCCAGCATTTT.

This clonotype was recorded many times. J is TRBJ2-2 and V is TRBV12-3 or TRBV12-4; D gene ambiguous. This CDR3 is built from 10 residues. V was pared by 6 bases and J by 4 bases, with 0 bases between. This chain's CDR3 is CASSTGELFF. CDR3 nucleotides: TGTGCCAGCAGCACCGGGGAGCTGTTTTTT.